This passage covers 29 T cell receptor beta chains from one sample sequenced in a study of technical replicates of blood from a handful of donors. TCRdb's copy holds only in-frame clones and misses some; the assay was immunoSEQ multiplex PCR. The repertoire has tens of thousands of clones, nearly 97% of them found once; the top ten carry roughly 0.24%. Sequenced: T cells isolated from PBMCs. Receptor source: a human donor in good health.

The DNA for the CDR3 is TGTGCCAGCAGCGAGCCCGCGCGGGGCTACGAGCAGTACTTC. It translates to CASSEPARGYEQYF. The V gene is TRBV7-9, the J gene TRBJ2-7; D might be TRBD2 (6 bases). This CDR3 region has 14 residues. Per germline, CDR1 SEHNR and CDR2 FQNEAQ (reference sequence). V was pared by 5 bases and J by 3 bases, with 14 bases between. Drawing the rest from reference TRBV7-9 and TRBJ2-7, the complete variable domain is DTGVSQNPRHKITKRGQNVTFRCDPISEHNRLYWYRQTLGQGPEFLTYFQNEAQLEKSRLLSDRFSAERPKGSFSTLEIQRTEQGDSAMYLCASSEPARGYEQYFGPGTRLTVT.

This chain joins TRBV9 and TRBJ2-3; 7 nucleotides match TRBD2. The CDR3 has 14 residues. Trimming removed 0 bases from V and 3 bases from J; junction bases left unmatched: 1. CDR1 and CDR2 (germline): SGDLS, YYNGEE. The CDR3 coding sequence is TGTGCCAGCAGCGTAGTCGGGGGGACAGATACGCAGTATTTT. Residues: CASSVVGGTDTQYF.

This clone occurred once. The chain has TRBV9 and TRBJ1-2, with 11 bases identical to TRBD1. J gave up 7 bases and V 2 bases, and 7 bases lay outside the gene matches. Per germline, CDR1 SGDLS and CDR2 YYNGEE. This CDR3 contains 15 residues. The CDR3 DNA reads as TGTGCCAGCAGCGTCGCCGGGACAGGGGGTGGTGGCTACACCTTC. This translates into CASSVAGTGGGGYTF.

The chain carries TRBV2 and TRBJ2-2; TRBD1 matches at 7 bases. Unmatched junction bases numbered 5, after V lost 5 bases and J lost 2 bases. Germline CDR1 is SNHLY and CDR2 is FYNNEI. CDR3 length: 15 amino acids. CDR3: CASSTGTVNTGELFF. The CDR3 DNA is TGTGCCAGCAGTACCGGGACAGTTAACACCGGGGAGCTGTTTTTT.

J is TRBJ1-5 and V is TRBV27; 9 nucleotides agree with TRBD1. The germline V gene has CDR1 MNHEY and CDR2 SMNVEV (reference sequence). V lost 4 bases and J lost 5; bases outside the gene matches: 6. The CDR3 covers 15 residues. CDR3 DNA: TGTGCCAGCAGTTGGACAGGGGATAAGGATCAGCCCCAGCATTTT. Protein: CASSWTGDKDQPQHF.

The rearrangement links TRBV11-3 to TRBJ1-3; TRBD1 agrees at 7 bases. The junction had 14 bases not matched to a gene; V was cut back by 5 bases and J by 7 bases. The CDR3 spans 16 residues. Looked up from germline, CDR1 is SGHNT and CDR2 is YENEEA. The CDR3 sequence is CASSTRAGTDTNTIYF. The CDR3 coding sequence is TGTGCCAGCAGCACCAGGGCCGGGACAGACACCAACACCATATATTTT.

V and J are TRBV10-3 and TRBJ1-1; 10 nucleotides agree with TRBD1. The CDR3 length is 17 residues. V shed 6 bases, J shed 6 bases, and the junction held 16 bases outside the gene matches. CDR1 and CDR2 (germline): ENHRY, SYGVKD. The CDR3 reads CAIRGQGPEGRLAEAFF. CDR3 sequence (DNA): TGTGCCATCAGGGGACAGGGGCCGGAGGGTCGTCTGGCTGAAGCTTTCTTT.

The count of this clone is one. The chain combines TRBV10-3 with TRBJ2-3; 14 bases map to TRBD2. The CDR3 length is 16 residues. Germline V gene data show CDR1 as ENHRY and CDR2 as SYGVKD. With V trimmed by 6 bases and J by 4 bases, 6 bases remained unmatched. This chain's CDR3 is CAISRGLAGGSDTQYF. CDR3 in DNA: TGTGCCATCAGCCGCGGACTAGCGGGAGGCTCAGATACGCAGTATTTT.

V and J are TRBV4-1 and TRBJ2-5; TRBD1 agrees at 8 bases. The CDR3 is made up of 17 amino acids. CDR1 and CDR2 (germline): MGHRA, YSYEKL. Losses at the gene ends were 3 bases for V and 5 bases for J; bases not matched to a gene: 14. The CDR3 nucleotides read TGCGCCAGCAGCCACGCGACAGGGGATAGAATTGCTGAGACCCAGTACTTC. Residues: CASSHATGDRIAETQYF.

This chain links TRBV19 with TRBJ2-1, with D hard to call. V lost 1 base, J lost 15 bases, and 13 bases lay in between. Per germline, CDR1 LNHDA and CDR2 SQIVND (reference sequence). CDR3 length: 12 amino acids. This CDR3 reads CASSIGPSPLFF. The CDR3, as DNA: TGTGCCAGTAGTATAGGGCCCTCTCCCCTGTTCTTC.

The chain recombines TRBV10-3 with TRBJ1-1; TRBD1 matches 7 bases. The germline V gene has CDR1 ENHRY and CDR2 SYGVKD. The CDR3 extends over 11 amino acids. The junction had 2 bases not matched to a gene; V was cut back by 6 bases and J by 7 bases. The CDR3 sequence is CAIRRDSEAFF. The CDR3 DNA sequence: TGTGCCATCAGACGGGACAGTGAAGCTTTCTTT.

The chain couples TRBV28 to TRBJ2-5, with TRBD1 matching over 11 bases. Germline V gives CDR1 MDHEN, CDR2 SYDVKM. J gave up 5 bases and V 5 bases, and 10 bases lay outside the gene matches. CDR3 length: 16 amino acids. The CDR3 DNA follows: TGTGCCAGCAGTGAACCGGGACAGGGGGTCGTCGAGACCCAGTACTTC. Protein sequence: CASSEPGQGVVETQYF.

With regard to this clone: This specimen includes other DNA sequences encoding the same CDR3. This rearrangement joins TRBV30 to TRBJ1-5, with D perhaps matching TRBD1 (6 bases). With 2 bases removed from V and 7 bases from J, the gap between germline ends came to 12 bases. Germline-derived CDR1 and CDR2 are GTSNPN and SVGIG (reference sequence). CDR3 length: 13 residues. The CDR3 DNA reads TGTGCCTGGAGTCGTCAGGGGAACCAGCCCCAGCATTTT. Residues: CAWSRQGNQPQHF.

CDR3 in amino acids: CSVSGIYGYTF. The CDR3 nucleotides are TGCAGCGTTAGCGGGATATATGGCTACACCTTC. The rearrangement uses TRBV29-1 and TRBJ1-2; D gene ambiguous. The CDR3 is made up of 11 amino acids. CDR1 SQVTM and CDR2 ANQGSEA come from the germline V gene. The ends were cut back, 5 bases at V and 5 bases at J, with 9 bases in the middle.

The chain is built from TRBV28 and TRBJ2-5; TRBD2 matches 10 bases. The V gene's germline CDR1 is MDHEN and CDR2 SYDVKM. Trimming cost V 3 bases and J 7 bases; bases outside gene matches: 14. The CDR3 consists of 17 residues. CDR3: CASSLSRLAGVEGTQYF. DNA for the CDR3: TGTGCCAGCAGTTTGTCTAGGCTAGCGGGAGTCGAAGGGACCCAGTACTTC.

Concerning this clone: The junction shows a germline mismatch at one end, possibly a read error. The chain combines TRBV28 with TRBJ1-2; 8 bases align to TRBD1. Germline V lookup: CDR1 MDHEN, CDR2 SYDVKM. The CDR3 consists of 10 residues. CDR3 region: CASSDRGLFF. The CDR3 DNA follows: TGTGCCAGCAGTGACAGGGGCCTCTTCTTC.

The chain is built from TRBV5-1 and TRBJ1-3; TRBD1 matches 7 bases. CDR1 SGHRS and CDR2 YFSETQ come from the germline V gene. V dropped 2 bases and J dropped 0; count of bases not matched to a gene: 2. This CDR3 has 15 amino acids. The CDR3 is CASSFDRDSGNTIYF. CDR3 DNA sequence: TGCGCCAGCAGCTTCGACAGGGACTCTGGAAACACCATATATTTT.

CDR3 region: CASSLVGGETQYF. CDR3 DNA sequence: TGTGCCAGCAGCTTGGTAGGGGGCGAGACCCAGTACTTC. This rearrangement joins TRBV5-6 to TRBJ2-5, with 7 bases matching TRBD1. This CDR3 is built from 13 residues. Trimming at V came to 0 bases and at J to 5 bases, leaving 1 base not matched to a gene. The V gene's germline CDR1 is SGHDT and CDR2 YYEEEE.

This chain uses TRBV19 with TRBJ1-1; the match to TRBD1 covers 10 bases. The CDR3 spans 18 residues. V was pared by 1 base and J by 7 bases, with 15 bases of the junction left unmatched. Per germline, CDR1 LNHDA and CDR2 SQIVND (reference sequence). CDR3 in DNA: TGTGCCAGTAGTATAGGGCCCCCCTTTGACAGGGGGCGAAGTGAAGCTTTCTTT. Residues: CASSIGPPFDRGRSEAFF.

The V and J genes are TRBV28 and TRBJ2-7; TRBD1 aligns across 7 bases. With V trimmed by 5 bases and J by 3 bases, 10 bases remained unmatched. CDR3 size: 15 residues. CDR1 and CDR2 (germline): MDHEN, SYDVKM. The CDR3 DNA is TGTGCCAGCAGTGTTACCGGGACAGCAAACTACGAGCAGTACTTC. Translated, it gives CASSVTGTANYEQYF.

In DNA form, the CDR3 reads TGTGCCAGCAGCCCCCCCTATCTAGCGGGGGTCGACGAGCAGTACTTC. This sequence encodes CASSPPYLAGVDEQYF. This sequence joins TRBV11-3 and TRBJ2-7; 10 bases align to TRBD2. There are 16 residues in the CDR3. The V gene end was trimmed by 5 bases and the J gene end by 5 bases; junction bases not matched to a gene: 12. Germline CDR1 reads SGHNT; CDR2 reads YENEEA.

This clone was seen a single time. The V and J genes are TRBV30 and TRBJ1-2; no reliable D call. Germline CDR1 and CDR2: GTSNPN and SVGIG (reference sequence). V was trimmed by 1 base and J by 2 bases, leaving 14 bases between them. CDR3 size: 15 residues. CDR3 DNA sequence: TGTGCCTGGAGTGCCGGGATAACGGAGAACTATGGCTACACCTTC. This gives the protein CAWSAGITENYGYTF.

V usage is TRBV4-1 and J usage is TRBJ2-6; 10 nucleotides align to TRBD1. V was clipped by 3 bases and J by 2 bases; unmatched bases: 4. Germline assignment: CDR1 MGHRA and CDR2 YSYEKL. CDR3 length: 17 residues. The CDR3 DNA is TGCGCCAGCAGCCAGCCGGGACAGGGGCCTGGGGCCAACGTCCTGACTTTC. The encoded protein is CASSQPGQGPGANVLTF.

The chain combines TRBV19 with TRBJ2-3; possible D gene TRBD1, 6 bases. The CDR3 is 15 amino acids. Per the germline V gene, CDR1 is LNHDA and CDR2 is SQIVND (reference sequence). V shed 10 bases and J shed 2 bases, with 19 bases lying between them. The CDR3 DNA follows: TGTGCCACTCAAAACAGGGCAGGATCCACAGATACGCAGTATTTT. It is translated as CATQNRAGSTDTQYF.

The chain is built from TRBV19 and TRBJ1-4; 7 bases map to TRBD1. J gave up 8 bases and V 3 bases, and 6 bases lay outside the gene matches. The CDR3 runs to 14 residues. Germline CDR1 is LNHDA and CDR2 is SQIVND (reference sequence). CDR3 sequence: CASSIGTVKEKLFF. The DNA of the CDR3 is TGTGCCAGTAGTATCGGGACAGTTAAAGAAAAACTGTTTTTT. The full variable domain, with the rest looked up from reference TRBV19 and TRBJ1-4, is DGGITQSPKYLFRKEGQNVTLSCEQNLNHDAMYWYRQDPGQGLRLIYYSQIVNDFQKGDIAEGYSVSREKKESFPLTVTSAQKNPTAFYLCASSIGTVKEKLFFGSGTQLSVL.

The chain joins TRBV12-5 to TRBJ2-5; D gene ambiguous. The germline V gene encodes CDR1 LGHNT and CDR2 FRNRAP. Between the trimmed V and J ends, which lost 7 bases and 7 bases, there was a span of 13 bases. This CDR3 comprises 12 residues. The CDR3 sequence is CASVRGPGTQYF. CDR3 DNA sequence: TGTGCTAGTGTCCGTGGGCCTGGGACCCAGTACTTC.

The rearrangement links TRBV19 to TRBJ2-3, with TRBD1 matching 7 bases. V shed 1 base, J shed 6 bases, and the junction held 7 bases outside the gene matches. CDR3 length: 15 residues. The germline V gene encodes CDR1 LNHDA and CDR2 SQIVND (reference sequence). CDR3 sequence (DNA): TGTGCCAGTAGTATAGCGGCAGGGGGAAGTGATACGCAGTATTTT. This codes for CASSIAAGGSDTQYF.

The chain links TRBV9 to TRBJ2-7; D unclear. Trimming left V 0 bases short and J 5 bases short, with 12 bases between. The CDR3 loop spans 14 amino acids. Per germline, CDR1 SGDLS and CDR2 YYNGEE. The CDR3: CASSVERSSDEQYF. CDR3 nucleotides: TGTGCCAGCAGCGTAGAACGGTCCTCGGACGAGCAGTACTTC.

The CDR3 DNA reads as TGTGCCACCAGGGCAAAGGGACTTGACGAGCAGTACTTC. It yields the protein CATRAKGLDEQYF. V gene TRBV15 combines with J gene TRBJ2-7, with D tentatively TRBD2 (6 bases). The CDR3 covers 13 residues. V shed 6 bases and J shed 5 bases, with 14 bases lying between them. Germline lookup yields CDR1 LNHNV and CDR2 YYDKDF (reference sequence).